This TCR beta chain comes out of a study of cytomegalovirus exposure and HLA in healthy donors. The CDR3 has 14 residues. V lost 4 bases to trimming and J lost 0 bases, with 9 bases between them. Germline loops: CDR1 SGHKS, CDR2 YYEKEE (reference sequence). Vbeta (60) and Jbeta (13) primers were used in the PCR. TCRdb's copy holds only in-frame clones and misses some; the assay was immunoSEQ multiplex PCR. This sample yields about 73,000 clones, of which 65% to 85% are seen a single time; around 12% belongs to the top ten. The gene calls are TRBV5-5 and TRBJ2-3; D might be TRBD1 (5 bases). The clonotype was recovered from a man between 70 and 80 years old in good health and CMV-seronegative. The sequencing sample was made of PBMCs. The CDR3 sequence is CASSLYRSTDTQYF. In nucleotides, the CDR3 is TGTGCCAGCAGCCTATACAGGAGCACAGATACGCAGTATTTT.